Described below is a single T cell receptor beta chain sequence and its context. This sample is drawn from a study of blood T cell repertoires in COVID-19. Study context: The study drew acute and convalescent COVID-19 samples from the United States, Italy and Spain. PBMCs, B-cell-depleted T cells, or T cells provided the cDNA or gDNA that made up the material.

Per the study methods: Quantification of nucleated cells was approximated via reference gene primer amplification. Clones were read by immunoSEQ multiplex PCR, and TCRdb kept only the in-frame ones, dropping some. V and J calls and clone size come straight from that table; D and trimming were deduced from the DNA. The repertoire has tens of thousands of clones, 93% of them found once; the top ten carry more than 4.5%. The germline V and J ends were trimmed by 3 bases and 2 bases, with 14 bases remaining between them. The CDR3 loop spans 15 amino acids. The V gene's germline CDR1 is SEHNR and CDR2 FQNEAQ (reference sequence).

The chain links TRBV7-9 to TRBJ2-7, with D tentatively TRBD1 (7 bases). The sequenced sample consisted of peripheral blood. The origin of this receptor is a human donor in a cohort sampled during active COVID-19. DNA for the CDR3: TGTGCCAGCAGCTTGGCGGGGACAGAAGCCTACGAGCAGTACTTC. It translates to CASSLAGTEAYEQYF.